This T cell receptor (beta chain) came from a study of beta chain features in type 1 diabetes. Reverse transcribing all isolated RNA meant expressed TCRB transcripts were sequenced. Clones were read by immunoSEQ multiplex PCR, and TCRdb kept only the in-frame ones, dropping some. The data hold over 700,000 clones, with about 17% observed a single time. Trimming took 0 bases from V and 5 from J, leaving 11 bases between them. This CDR3 comprises 14 residues. Germline V CDR1 and CDR2: MDHEN, SYDVKM. The clonotype was recovered from a woman aged 18-30 years in good health. Sequenced input: naive CD4+ T cells from blood. This sequence joins TRBV28 and TRBJ2-7; D might be TRBD1 (5 bases). The CDR3 DNA sequence: TGTGCCAGCAGTTTATGGGGGCCGGGTGACGAGCAGTACTTC. Its protein product is CASSLWGPGDEQYF.